This TCR beta chain was sequenced for a study of blood T cell repertoires in COVID-19. Turning to the study itself: COVID-19 samples collected from the United States, Italy and Spain covered acute and convalescent phases. Sample material is recorded as cDNA or gDNA derived from T cells, B-cell-depleted T cells, or PBMCs.

Original handling: Quantification of nucleated cells was approximated via reference gene primer amplification. Measured with immunoSEQ multiplex PCR; TCRdb has only the in-frame clones, and not every one. Clone size and the V and J calls come from that table; the DNA yielded D and trimming. The profile shows about 200,000 clones, around 90% of them singletons. This CDR3 contains 20 residues. CDR1 is MNHEY and CDR2 is SVGEGT in the germline V gene. J gave up 0 bases and V 2 bases, and 8 bases lay outside the gene matches. The rearrangement uses TRBV6-2 or TRBV6-3 and TRBJ2-4, with TRBD2 matching 15 bases. This sequence originates from a man between 60 and 75 years old with active or convalescent COVID-19. The sample was peripheral blood. The CDR3 is CASSYPWGLAGGLAKNIQYF. The CDR3 nucleotides are TGTGCCAGCAGTTACCCCTGGGGACTAGCGGGGGGATTAGCCAAAAACATTCAGTACTTC.